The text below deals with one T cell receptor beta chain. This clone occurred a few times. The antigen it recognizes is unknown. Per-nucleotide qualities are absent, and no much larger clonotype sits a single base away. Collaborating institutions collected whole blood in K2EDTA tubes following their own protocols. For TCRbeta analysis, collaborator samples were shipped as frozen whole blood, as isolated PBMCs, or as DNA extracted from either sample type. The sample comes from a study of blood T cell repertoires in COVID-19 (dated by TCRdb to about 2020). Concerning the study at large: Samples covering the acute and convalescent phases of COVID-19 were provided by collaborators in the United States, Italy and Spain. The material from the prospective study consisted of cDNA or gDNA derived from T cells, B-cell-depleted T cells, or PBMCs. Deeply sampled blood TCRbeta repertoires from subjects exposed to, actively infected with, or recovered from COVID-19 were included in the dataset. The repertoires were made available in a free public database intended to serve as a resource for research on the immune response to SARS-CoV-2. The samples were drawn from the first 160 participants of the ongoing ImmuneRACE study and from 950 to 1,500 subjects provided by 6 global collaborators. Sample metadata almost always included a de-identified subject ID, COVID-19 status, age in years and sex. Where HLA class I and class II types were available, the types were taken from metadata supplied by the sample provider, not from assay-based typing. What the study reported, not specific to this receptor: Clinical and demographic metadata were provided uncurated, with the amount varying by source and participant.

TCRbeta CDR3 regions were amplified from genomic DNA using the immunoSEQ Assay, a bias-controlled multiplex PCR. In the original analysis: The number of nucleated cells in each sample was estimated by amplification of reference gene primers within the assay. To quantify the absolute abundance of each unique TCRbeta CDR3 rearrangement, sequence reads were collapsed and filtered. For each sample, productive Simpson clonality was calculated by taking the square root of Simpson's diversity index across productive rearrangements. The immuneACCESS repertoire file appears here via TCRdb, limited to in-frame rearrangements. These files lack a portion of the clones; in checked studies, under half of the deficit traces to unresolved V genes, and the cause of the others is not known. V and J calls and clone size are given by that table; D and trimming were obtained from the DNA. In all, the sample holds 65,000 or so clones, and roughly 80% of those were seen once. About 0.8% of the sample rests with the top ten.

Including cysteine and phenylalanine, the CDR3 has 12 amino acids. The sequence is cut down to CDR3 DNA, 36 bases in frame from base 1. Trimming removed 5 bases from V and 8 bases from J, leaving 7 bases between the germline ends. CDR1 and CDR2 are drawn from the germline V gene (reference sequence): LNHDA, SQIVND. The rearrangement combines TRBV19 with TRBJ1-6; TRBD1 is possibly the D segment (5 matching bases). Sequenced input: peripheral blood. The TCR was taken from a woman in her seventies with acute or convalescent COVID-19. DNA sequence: TGTGCCAGTAGTGAACAGGATTCACCCCTCCACTTT. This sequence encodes CASSEQDSPLHF.